This TCR beta chain was captured in a study of response to subunit inactivated influenza vaccine. Notes on the study in general: The authors proposed limited new T cell recruitment per seasonal influenza vaccination.

On this clonotype itself: The antigen is undetermined.

TCRdb used MiXCR to reprocess the RT-PCR reads, holding one entry per CDR3 protein. The table shows approximately 700,000 distinct CDR3 sequences, with 15% to 19% occurring only once. V was pared by 4 bases and J by 0 bases, with 14 bases between. Germline loops: CDR1 LGHDT, CDR2 YNNKEL (reference sequence). The CDR3 is 16 residues long. This sample comprised PBMCs from blood, obtained 12 days after vaccination. The chain carries TRBV3-1 and TRBJ2-3, with D perhaps matching TRBD2 (6 bases). This receptor was identified in a man between 50 and 59 years old who received an inactivated influenza vaccine. DNA for the CDR3: TGTGCCAGCAGCCCCGACTTGCGGGATAGCACAGATACGCAGTATTTT. Protein: CASSPDLRDSTDTQYF.